This is a list of T cell receptor beta chains from one sample in a study of shared clonotypes between healthy human individuals. Sequencing used immunoSEQ multiplex PCR; TCRdb keeps in-frame clones, though not all of them. This table has 2,500,000 or so clones, over 85% appearing once. The sequenced sample consisted of naive CD4+ T cells from PBMCs. These receptors originate from a man aged 18 to 30 in good health. Some clones in this sample may be carry-over from other donors' samples. Both conserved end residues are part of each CDR3. The D gene is left open where the match is weak. Not all rows give a size; the values are once, few, many and, for expanded clones, a class.

CASSLKTGTSRNEQFF TGTGCCAGCAGCTTAAAGACCGGGACTAGTAGGAATGAGCAGTTCTTC TRBD2 TRBJ2-1 TRBV7-2 NA
CASSYSAESSYEQYF TGTGCCAGCAGCTACTCAGCAGAGAGCTCCTACGAGCAGTACTTC NA TRBJ2-7 TRBV2 NA
CASSPRGGTDTQYF TGTGCCAGCAGCCCTCGGGGAGGGACAGATACGCAGTATTTT TRBD2 TRBJ2-3 TRBV7-9 NA
CSVEVGLGNTIYF TGCAGCGTTGAAGTGGGGCTGGGAAACACCATATATTTT NA TRBJ1-3 TRBV29-1 NA
CASGRTENTEAFF TGTGCTAGTGGTCGAACAGAGAACACTGAAGCTTTCTTT NA TRBJ1-1 TRBV12-5 NA
CASSIGQGKTQYF TGTGCCAGTAGCATCGGACAGGGCAAGACCCAGTACTTC TRBD1 TRBJ2-5 TRBV19 NA
CASSPPGQGIGKLFF TGTGCCAGCTCACCACCGGGACAGGGAATAGGAAAACTGTTTTTT TRBD1 TRBJ1-4 TRBV18 NA
CASSPAWGNGYTF TGTGCCAGCAGCCCCGCTTGGGGTAATGGCTACACCTTC NA TRBJ1-2 TRBV5-4 NA
CASSVAGGPYNEQFF TGTGCCAGCAGCGTAGCGGGAGGGCCTTACAATGAGCAGTTCTTC TRBD2 TRBJ2-1 TRBV7-8 NA
CSVRRDYNEQFF TGCAGCGTTCGGCGGGACTACAATGAGCAGTTCTTC NA TRBJ2-1 TRBV29-1 once
CASREQGASNEQYF TGCGCCAGCAGGGAACAGGGGGCTAGCAACGAGCAGTACTTC TRBD1 TRBJ2-7 TRBV5-1 NA
CASSGTPAGNQPQHF TGTGCCAGCAGTGGAACCCCTGCAGGCAATCAGCCCCAGCATTTT NA TRBJ1-5 TRBV2 NA
CASSFMGGAYNEQFF TGTGCCAGCAGCTTTATGGGAGGCGCCTACAATGAGCAGTTCTTC NA TRBJ2-1 TRBV7-6 NA
CASSDRDRGVSQPQHF TGTGCCAGCAGCGACCGGGACAGGGGTGTAAGCCAGCCCCAGCATTTT TRBD1 TRBJ1-5 TRBV6-6 NA
CASSQESQGAGETQYF TGTGCCAGCAGCCAAGAATCCCAGGGGGCCGGAGAGACCCAGTACTTC TRBD1 TRBJ2-5 TRBV4-2 NA
CAERTGMNTEAFF TGTGCCGAGAGGACAGGGATGAACACTGAAGCTTTCTTT TRBD1 TRBJ1-1 TRBV2 few
CASSMAANYNEQFF TGCGCCAGCAGCATGGCGGCAAACTACAATGAGCAGTTCTTC NA TRBJ2-1 TRBV5-1 NA
CARPLVTEQFF TGTGCCAGACCTTTAGTGACTGAGCAGTTCTTC NA TRBJ2-1 TRBV7-9 NA
CASSRLAGPQGTQYF TGTGCCAGCAGTCGGCTAGCGGGCCCTCAGGGGACCCAGTACTTC TRBD2 TRBJ2-5 TRBV6-5 NA
CASSDIGTISGNTIYF TGCGCCAGCAGCGATATTGGAACAATCTCTGGAAACACCATATATTTT NA TRBJ1-3 TRBV5-1 NA
CASSLAPAGVSNQPQHF TGTGCCAGCAGCTTGGCCCCGGCAGGGGTTAGCAATCAGCCCCAGCATTTT NA TRBJ1-5 TRBV5-6 NA
CASNPMGSSQHEKLFF TGCGCCAGCAACCCTATGGGGTCGTCTCAACATGAAAAACTGTTTTTT NA TRBJ1-4 TRBV5-1 NA
CASQQLPSAYEQYF TGTGCCAGCCAACAACTCCCCAGCGCCTACGAGCAGTACTTC NA TRBJ2-7 TRBV6-1 few
CASSVLTTNYGYTF TGCGCCAGCAGCGTCCTCACGACTAACTATGGCTACACCTTC NA TRBJ1-2 TRBV5-1 NA
CSGGTNTEAFF TGCAGTGGAGGTACGAACACTGAAGCTTTCTTT NA TRBJ1-1 TRBV20-1 NA
CASSRGNTIYF TGTGCCAGCAGCCGAGGAAACACCATATATTTT NA TRBJ1-3 TRBV9 NA